Listed below are T cell receptor beta chains from one sample, sequenced in a study of graft-versus-host responses after intestinal transplantation. No cognate antigen is known for these TCRs. Clones were sequenced by immunoSEQ multiplex PCR, and TCRdb holds only the in-frame ones, with some missing. This sample has over 80,000 clones, with 90% to 95% found just once. Sequenced here: unstimulated CD4+ T cells sorted from spleen or lymph node cells, sampled before transplant. These receptors all stem from a human donor who was the organ donor for an intestinal transplant. The CDR3 runs from the conserved cysteine through the conserved F or W.

v_call cdr3_aa
TRBV4-3 CASSPRATNEKLFF
TRBV19 CASSIPLRDSPLHF
TRBV4-1 CASSPSVGGGISNQPQHF
TRBV7-2 CASSLVVGLANEQFF
TRBV6-6 CASSPVVNTEAFF
TRBV28 CASSFSSIRTLAKNIQYF
TRBV14 CASSQGTGGYEQYF
TRBV19 CASSGAVTSGELFF
TRBV5-1 CASSSRLAGGQETQYF
TRBV28 CASRNTGGSYEQYF
TRBV6-5 CASSETGVNQPQHF
TRBV15 CATSRDGGGREKLFF
TRBV6-6 CASSRTGLGTEAFF
TRBV9 CASSARTNTEAFF
TRBV19 CASATRTGLDEQYF
TRBV27 CASSPAGDYNSPLHF
TRBV30 CAWSVGQGYGYTF
TRBV27 CASSRRGPGQGVPEAFF
TRBV20-1 CSAYNNEQFF
TRBV4-2 CASSQGDTYEQYF
TRBV27 CASSSGQGYRTDTQYF
TRBV6-1 CASRWTGNGYTF
TRBV7-2 CASSLVPQGTFGNTIYF
TRBV5-4 CASTPPGGITDTQYF
TRBV18 CASSPPSRSSYEQYF
TRBV2 CASSEVGRPSYEQYF
TRBV4-1 CASSPLEVSDTQYF
TRBV15 CATSENRGYQETQYF
TRBV19 CASSIWDTLTYEQYF